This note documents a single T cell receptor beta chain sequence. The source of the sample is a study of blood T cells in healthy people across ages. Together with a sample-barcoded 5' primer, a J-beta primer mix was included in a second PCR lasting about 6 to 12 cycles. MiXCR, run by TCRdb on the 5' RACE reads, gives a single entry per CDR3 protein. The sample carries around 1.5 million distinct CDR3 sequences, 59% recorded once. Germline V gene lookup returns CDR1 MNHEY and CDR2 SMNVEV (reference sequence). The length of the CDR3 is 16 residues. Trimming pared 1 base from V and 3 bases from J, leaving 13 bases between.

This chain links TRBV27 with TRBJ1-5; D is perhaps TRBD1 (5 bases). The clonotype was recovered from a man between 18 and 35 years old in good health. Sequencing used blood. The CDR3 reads CASSLWGVGINQPQHF. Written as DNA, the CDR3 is TGTGCCAGCAGTTTATGGGGGGTTGGTATCAATCAGCCCCAGCATTTT.